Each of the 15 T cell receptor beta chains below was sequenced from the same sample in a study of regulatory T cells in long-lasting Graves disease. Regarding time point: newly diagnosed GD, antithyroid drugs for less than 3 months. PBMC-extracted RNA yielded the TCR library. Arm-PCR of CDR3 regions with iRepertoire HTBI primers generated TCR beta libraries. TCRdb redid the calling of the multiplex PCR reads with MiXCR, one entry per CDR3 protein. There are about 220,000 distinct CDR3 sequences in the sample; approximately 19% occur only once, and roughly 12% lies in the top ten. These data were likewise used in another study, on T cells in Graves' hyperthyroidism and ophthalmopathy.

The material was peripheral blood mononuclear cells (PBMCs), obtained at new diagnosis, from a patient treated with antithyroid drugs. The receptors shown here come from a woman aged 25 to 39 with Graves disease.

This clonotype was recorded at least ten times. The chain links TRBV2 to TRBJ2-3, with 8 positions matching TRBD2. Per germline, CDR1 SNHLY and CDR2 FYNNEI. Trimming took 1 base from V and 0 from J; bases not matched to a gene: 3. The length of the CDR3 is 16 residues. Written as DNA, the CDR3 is TGTGCCAGCAGTGAAGGTGCGGGAGGTAGCACAGATACGCAGTATTTT. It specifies CASSEGAGGSTDTQYF.

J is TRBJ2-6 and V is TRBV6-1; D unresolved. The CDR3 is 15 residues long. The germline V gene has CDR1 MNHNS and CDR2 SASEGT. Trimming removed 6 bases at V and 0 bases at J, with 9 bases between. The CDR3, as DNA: TGTGCCAGCAGGGATGCCAACTCTGGGGCCAACGTCCTGACTTTC. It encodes CASRDANSGANVLTF.

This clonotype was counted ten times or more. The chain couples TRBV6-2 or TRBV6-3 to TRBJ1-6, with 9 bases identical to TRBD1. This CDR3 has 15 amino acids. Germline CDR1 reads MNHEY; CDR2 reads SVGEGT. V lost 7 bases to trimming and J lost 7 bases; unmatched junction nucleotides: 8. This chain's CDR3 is CASTPRTGVNSPLHF. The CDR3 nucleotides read TGTGCCAGCACCCCCCGGACAGGGGTAAATTCACCCCTCCACTTT.

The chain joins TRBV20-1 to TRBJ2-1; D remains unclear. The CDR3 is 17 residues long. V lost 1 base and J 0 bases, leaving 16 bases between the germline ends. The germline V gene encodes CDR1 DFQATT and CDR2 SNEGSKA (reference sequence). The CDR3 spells CSARAPTALSSYNEQFF. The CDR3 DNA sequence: TGCAGTGCTAGAGCCCCTACCGCCTTGAGCTCCTACAATGAGCAGTTCTTC.

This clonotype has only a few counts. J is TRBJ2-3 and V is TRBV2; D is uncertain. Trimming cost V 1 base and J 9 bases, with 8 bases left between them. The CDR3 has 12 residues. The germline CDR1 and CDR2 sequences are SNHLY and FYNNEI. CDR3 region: CASSEGVSTQYF. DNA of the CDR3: TGTGCCAGCAGTGAAGGCGTAAGCACGCAGTATTTT.

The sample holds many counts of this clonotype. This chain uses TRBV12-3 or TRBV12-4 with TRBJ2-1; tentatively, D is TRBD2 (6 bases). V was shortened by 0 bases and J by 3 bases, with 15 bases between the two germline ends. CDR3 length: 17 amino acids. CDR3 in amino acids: CASSLALLAGGYNEQFF. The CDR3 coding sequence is TGTGCCAGCAGTTTAGCGCTACTAGCCGGAGGCTACAATGAGCAGTTCTTC.

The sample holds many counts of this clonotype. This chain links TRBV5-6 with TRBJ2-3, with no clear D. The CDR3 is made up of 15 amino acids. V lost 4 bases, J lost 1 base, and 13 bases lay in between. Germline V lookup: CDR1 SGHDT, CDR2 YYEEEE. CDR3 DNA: TGTGCCAGCAGCCCCCGAGGAGAGGGCACAGATACGCAGTATTTT. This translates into CASSPRGEGTDTQYF.

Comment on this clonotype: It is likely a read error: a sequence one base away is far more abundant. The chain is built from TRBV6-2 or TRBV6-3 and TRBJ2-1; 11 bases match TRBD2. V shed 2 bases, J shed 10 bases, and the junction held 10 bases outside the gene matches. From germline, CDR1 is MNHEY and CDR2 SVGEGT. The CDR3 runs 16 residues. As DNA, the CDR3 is TGTGCCAGCAGTTACGGGACTAGCGGAAATGCCTACGAGCAGTTCTTC. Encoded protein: CASSYGTSGNAYEQFF.

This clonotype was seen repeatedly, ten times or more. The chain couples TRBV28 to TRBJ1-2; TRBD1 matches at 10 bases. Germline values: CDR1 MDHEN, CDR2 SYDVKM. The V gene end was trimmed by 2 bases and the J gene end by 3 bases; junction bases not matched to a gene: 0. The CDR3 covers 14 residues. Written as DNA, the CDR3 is TGTGCCAGCAGTTTAGGGACAGGGGACTATGGCTACACCTTC. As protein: CASSLGTGDYGYTF.

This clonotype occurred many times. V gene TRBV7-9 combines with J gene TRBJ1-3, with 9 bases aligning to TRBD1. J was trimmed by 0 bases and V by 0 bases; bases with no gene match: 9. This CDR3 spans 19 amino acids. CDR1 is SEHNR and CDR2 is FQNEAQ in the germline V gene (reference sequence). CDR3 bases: TGTGCCAGCAGCTTAGCTGGGACAGGGAGGAGGCGCTCTGGAAACACCATATATTTT. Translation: CASSLAGTGRRRSGNTIYF.

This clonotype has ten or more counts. DNA of the CDR3: TGCAGTGCTACCCCAACGACGACGGAGAACTATGGCTACACCTTC. Translation: CSATPTTTENYGYTF. The gene calls are TRBV20-1 and TRBJ1-2; D unresolved. Germline V lookup: CDR1 DFQATT, CDR2 SNEGSKA (reference sequence). The CDR3 covers 15 residues. V dropped 4 bases and J dropped 2 bases, with 17 bases sitting between them.

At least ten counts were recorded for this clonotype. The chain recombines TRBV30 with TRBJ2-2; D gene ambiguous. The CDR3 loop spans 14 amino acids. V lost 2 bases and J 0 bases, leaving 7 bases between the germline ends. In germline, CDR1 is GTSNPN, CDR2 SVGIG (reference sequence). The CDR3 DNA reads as TGTGCCTGGAGTACGAGTGCGAACACCGGGGAGCTGTTTTTT. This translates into CAWSTSANTGELFF.

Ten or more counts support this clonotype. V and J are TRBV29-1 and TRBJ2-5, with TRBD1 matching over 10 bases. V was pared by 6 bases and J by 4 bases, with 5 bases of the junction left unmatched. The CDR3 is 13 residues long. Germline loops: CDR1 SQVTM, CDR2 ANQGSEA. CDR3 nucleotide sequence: TGCAGCGTGTACGGGACAGGGGCAGAGACCCAGTACTTC. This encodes CSVYGTGAETQYF.

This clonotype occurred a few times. The CDR3 here is CASSPRQGTYNEQFF. The CDR3 DNA is TGTGCCAGCAGTCCCAGACAGGGGACCTACAATGAGCAGTTCTTC. V usage is TRBV6-2 or TRBV6-3 and J usage is TRBJ2-1; 8 positions match TRBD1. Trimming took 5 bases from V and 2 from J; bases not matched to a gene: 5. The CDR3 contains 15 residues. Germline CDR1 reads MNHEY; CDR2 reads SVGEGT.

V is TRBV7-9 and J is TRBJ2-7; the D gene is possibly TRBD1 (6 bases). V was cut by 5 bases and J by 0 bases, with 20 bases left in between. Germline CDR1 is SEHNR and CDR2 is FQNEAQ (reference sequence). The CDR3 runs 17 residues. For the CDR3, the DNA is TGTGCCAGCAGCGCCTCCGGACTGAGGGGGAGCTCCTACGAGCAGTACTTC. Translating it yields CASSASGLRGSSYEQYF.